These T cell receptor beta chains were read from a single sample in a study of blood T cell repertoires in COVID-19. Some clones are missing from TCRdb's copy, which holds only in-frame ones; the method was immunoSEQ multiplex PCR. The sample has over 100,000 clones, roughly 86% seen once; the top ten hold roughly 4%. The source material was peripheral blood. The receptor source for this set is a man aged 35 to 55 with acute or convalescent COVID-19. Both conserved end residues are part of each CDR3. D genes are given only for firm matches. For some rows the clone size is stated as once, few or many, or as a class when expanded; others skip it.

.,TRBJ1-1,TRBV5-8,13,.,CASSLVAGLEAFF,TGTGCCAGCAGCTTGGTGGCAGGGCTTGAAGCTTTCTTT
.,TRBJ2-3,TRBV5-1,16,TRBD2,CASSLETSGSSDTQYF,TGCGCCAGCAGCCTGGAGACTAGCGGGAGTTCGGATACGCAGTATTTT
.,TRBJ2-1,TRBV7-9,15,TRBD2,CASSITSGTYNEQFF,TGTGCCAGCAGCATAACTAGCGGGACCTACAATGAGCAGTTCTTC
.,TRBJ1-1,TRBV5-1,16,.,CASSFSRAGSSTEAFF,TGCGCCAGCAGCTTTTCCAGGGCTGGGTCTTCCACTGAAGCTTTCTTT
once,TRBJ1-4,TRBV6-1,13,.,CASSETTAEKLFF,TGTGCCAGCAGTGAAACGACAGCTGAAAAACTGTTTTTT
.,TRBJ1-2,TRBV18,11,.,CASSPNYGYTF,TGTGCCAGCTCACCCAACTACGGCTACACCTTC
.,TRBJ1-1,TRBV29-1,13,.,CSVNTNRNTEAFF,TGCAGCGTTAATACCAACAGGAACACTGAAGCTTTCTTT
.,TRBJ2-7,TRBV7-9,14,TRBD1,CASSWGQGPYEQYF,TGTGCCAGCAGCTGGGGACAGGGACCCTACGAGCAGTACTTC
.,TRBJ2-1,TRBV30,16,TRBD2,CAWSSRLAAGYNEQFF,TGTGCCTGGAGTTCCCGACTAGCGGCGGGGTACAATGAGCAGTTCTTC
.,TRBJ2-7,TRBV11-2,15,TRBD2,CASSLGLAAPYEQYF,TGTGCCAGCAGCTTGGGACTAGCGGCCCCCTACGAGCAGTACTTC
.,TRBJ2-5,TRBV9,16,.,CASSELGGAHQETQYF,TGTGCCAGCAGCGAATTGGGCGGGGCCCACCAAGAGACCCAGTACTTC
.,TRBJ2-5,TRBV24-1,15,TRBD2,CATSDPTSGQETQYF,TGTGCCACCAGTGACCCGACTAGCGGCCAAGAGACCCAGTACTTC
.,TRBJ1-3,TRBV29-1,14,.,CSVAWGQRGNTIYF,TGCAGCGTTGCCTGGGGGCAGCGGGGAAACACCATATATTTT
.,TRBJ2-7,TRBV9,16,TRBD2,CASSGGGLAGSYEQYF,TGTGCCAGCAGTGGGGGAGGACTAGCGGGGAGCTACGAGCAGTACTTC
once,TRBJ1-2,TRBV4-3,16,.,CASSQDPGMRSYGYTF,TGCGCCAGCAGCCAAGATCCAGGGATGAGGAGCTATGGCTACACCTTC
.,TRBJ1-6,TRBV12-3/TRBV12-4,13,.,CASSLGGNSPLHF,TGTGCCAGCAGTTTAGGAGGGAACTCACCCCTCCACTTT
.,TRBJ1-1,TRBV6-1,16,.,CASSERFGWRPTEAFF,TGTGCCAGCAGTGAGAGATTCGGGTGGAGGCCCACTGAAGCTTTCTTT
few,TRBJ2-5,TRBV19,12,.,CASSIRGETQYF,TGTGCCAGTAGTATTAGGGGGGAGACCCAGTACTTC
.,TRBJ2-1,TRBV11-2,16,TRBD2,CASSYPGLAGENEQFF,TGTGCCAGCAGCTATCCGGGACTAGCGGGAGAAAATGAGCAGTTCTTC
.,TRBJ2-3,TRBV28,14,.,CASSPRTSTDTQYF,TGTGCCAGCAGTCCCAGGACTAGCACAGATACGCAGTATTTT
.,TRBJ2-3,TRBV5-1,16,TRBD2,CASSLAASGSTDTQYF,TGCGCCAGCAGCTTGGCCGCTAGCGGGAGCACAGATACGCAGTATTTT
.,TRBJ1-2,TRBV4-3,15,TRBD1,CASSQEQGGFYGYTF,TGCGCCAGCAGCCAAGAACAGGGGGGGTTCTATGGCTACACCTTC
few,TRBJ2-2,TRBV7-2,14,.,CASSLNGNTGELFF,TGTGCCAGCAGCTTAAACGGGAACACCGGGGAGCTGTTTTTT
.,TRBJ1-4,TRBV6-6,14,TRBD1,CASSRDRDNEKLFF,TGTGCCAGCAGTCGTGACAGGGATAATGAAAAACTGTTTTTT
.,TRBJ2-7,TRBV6-5,15,TRBD2,CASSGAGGLKYEQYF,TGTGCCAGCAGCGGGGCGGGAGGGCTCAAGTACGAGCAGTACTTC
.,TRBJ2-2,TRBV2,13,.,CASSQGFTGELFF,TGTGCCAGCAGTCAGGGATTTACCGGGGAGCTGTTTTTT
few,TRBJ2-3,TRBV11-3,14,TRBD2,CASSRSGGLDTQYF,TGTGCCAGCAGCCGCAGCGGGGGGTTAGATACGCAGTATTTT
once,TRBJ1-5,TRBV7-9,15,.,CASSAAGGRNQPQHF,TGTGCCAGCAGCGCAGCCGGAGGGCGCAATCAGCCCCAGCATTTT
.,TRBJ1-1,TRBV9,15,.,CASSPGRAPPRISFF,TGTGCCAGCAGCCCTGGGAGGGCACCGCCTAGAATTTCTTTCTTT
once,TRBJ2-7,TRBV11-2,15,.,CASSLIPQLRGEQYF,TGTGCCAGCAGCTTAATCCCCCAGCTGCGGGGCGAGCAGTACTTC
.,TRBJ1-2,TRBV9,14,.,CASSVGTGLGGYTF,TGTGCCAGCAGCGTGGGCACAGGGTTAGGTGGCTACACCTTC
.,TRBJ1-1,TRBV19,12,.,CASSPRVSEAFF,TGTGCCAGTAGTCCCAGGGTTTCTGAAGCTTTCTTT
.,TRBJ1-1,TRBV19,14,.,CASSILYRNTEAFF,TGTGCCAGTAGTATACTTTATCGGAACACTGAAGCTTTCTTT
.,TRBJ2-1,TRBV5-1,16,TRBD2,CASSLGSAGEVDEQFF,TGCGCCAGCAGCTTGGGTTCAGCGGGAGAAGTCGATGAGCAGTTCTTC
.,TRBJ2-7,TRBV11-3,15,TRBD1,CASSLGTGGIYEQYF,TGTGCCAGCAGCTTGGGGACAGGGGGAATCTACGAGCAGTACTTC
.,TRBJ2-1,TRBV3-1/TRBV3-2,16,TRBD2,CASSRKGGGPYNEQFF,TGTGCCAGCAGTAGGAAAGGCGGGGGGCCGTACAATGAGCAGTTCTTC
.,TRBJ2-6,TRBV5-4,17,.,CASSSGTPRSGANVLTF,TGTGCCAGCAGCTCCGGGACTCCCCGCTCTGGGGCCAACGTCCTGACTTTC
.,TRBJ1-1,TRBV18,13,.,CASSPPGGEGAFF,TGTGCCAGCTCACCACCGGGAGGGGAGGGTGCTTTCTTT
.,TRBJ1-5,TRBV6-5,14,.,CASISQTSNQPQHF,TGTGCCAGCATCTCACAGACTAGCAATCAGCCCCAGCATTTT